This T cell receptor beta chain was sequenced during a study of identical twins' blood T cells. Study at large: Roughly 6 alpha and about six beta libraries together yielded about 46 million reads.

Whole-study findings and limits: Mainly, cloneset size products determined shared clonotypes, twins included. Each donor's most abundant TCRbeta clonotypes shared more CDR3 sequences with her twin than unrelated donors.

Three pairs of healthy female monozygous twins were the donors. TCRdb reprocessed the 5' RACE reads with MiXCR, giving one entry per CDR3 protein. Altogether a few hundred thousand distinct CDR3 sequences are present, over 25% being singletons, with the ten largest covering 5.5% to 7%. Germline V lookup: CDR1 SGHVS, CDR2 FNYEAQ. Trimming removed 10 bases at V and 0 bases at J, with 10 bases between. CDR3 length: 13 amino acids. On this clonotype itself: Its antigen is unknown.

Sequencing used PBMCs. The rearrangement links TRBV7-6 to TRBJ1-5; D call uncertain. The TCR was taken from a woman aged 18-49 years in good health. DNA for the CDR3: TGTGCCAACTCAGGCGGTAGCAATCAGCCCCAGCATTTT. It yields the protein CANSGGSNQPQHF.